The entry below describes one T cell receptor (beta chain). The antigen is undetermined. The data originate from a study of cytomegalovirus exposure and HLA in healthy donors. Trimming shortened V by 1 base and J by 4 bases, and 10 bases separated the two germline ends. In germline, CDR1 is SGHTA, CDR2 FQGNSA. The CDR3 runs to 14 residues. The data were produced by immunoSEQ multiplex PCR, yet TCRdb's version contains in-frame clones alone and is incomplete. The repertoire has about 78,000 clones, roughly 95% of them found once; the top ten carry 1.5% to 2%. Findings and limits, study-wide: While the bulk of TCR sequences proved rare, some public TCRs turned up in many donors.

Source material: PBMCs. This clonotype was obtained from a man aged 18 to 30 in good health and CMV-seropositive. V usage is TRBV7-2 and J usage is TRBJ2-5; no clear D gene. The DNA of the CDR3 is TGTGCCAGCAGCTTAGTGCCTTCGGGAGAGACCCAGTACTTC. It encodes CASSLVPSGETQYF.